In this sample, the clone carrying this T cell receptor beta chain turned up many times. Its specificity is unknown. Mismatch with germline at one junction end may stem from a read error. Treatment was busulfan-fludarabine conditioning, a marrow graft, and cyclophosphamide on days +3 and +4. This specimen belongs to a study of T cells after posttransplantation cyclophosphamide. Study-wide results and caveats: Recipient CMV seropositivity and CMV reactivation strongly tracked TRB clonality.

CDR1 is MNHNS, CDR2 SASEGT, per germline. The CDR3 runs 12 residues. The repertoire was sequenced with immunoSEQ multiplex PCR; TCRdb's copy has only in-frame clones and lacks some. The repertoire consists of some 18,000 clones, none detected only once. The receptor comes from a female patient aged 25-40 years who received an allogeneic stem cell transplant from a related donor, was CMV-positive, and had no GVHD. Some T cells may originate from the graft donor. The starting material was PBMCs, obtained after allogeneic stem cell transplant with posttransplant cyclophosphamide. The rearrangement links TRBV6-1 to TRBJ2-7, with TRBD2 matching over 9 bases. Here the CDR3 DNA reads TGCGAAGCGGGAGGCGAATCCTACGAGCAGTACTTC. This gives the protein CEAGGESYEQYF.